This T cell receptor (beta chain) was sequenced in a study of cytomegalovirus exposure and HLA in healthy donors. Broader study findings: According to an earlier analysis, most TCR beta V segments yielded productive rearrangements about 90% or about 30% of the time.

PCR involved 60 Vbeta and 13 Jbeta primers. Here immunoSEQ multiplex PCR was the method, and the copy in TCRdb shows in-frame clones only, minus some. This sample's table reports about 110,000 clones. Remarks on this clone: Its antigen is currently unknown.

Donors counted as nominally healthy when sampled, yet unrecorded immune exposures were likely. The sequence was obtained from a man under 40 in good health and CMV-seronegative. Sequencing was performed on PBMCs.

CDR3 protein: CASGLVSTAGETQYF. DNA of the CDR3: TGTGCTAGTGGTTTGGTTTCGACGGCGGGAGAGACCCAGTACTTC. The rearrangement uses TRBV12-5 and TRBJ2-5; D is possibly TRBD2 (5 bases). Germline values: CDR1 LGHNT, CDR2 FRNRAP. Trimming removed 0 bases at V and 4 bases at J, with 12 bases between. The CDR3 is 15 residues long.